One T cell receptor (beta chain) is described in this entry. The germline gives CDR1 SNHLY, CDR2 FYNNEI. The CDR3 sequence is 15 residues long. The V end was cut by 0 bases, the J end by 1 base, with 9 bases between. Measured with immunoSEQ multiplex PCR; TCRdb has only the in-frame clones, and not every one. The table has around 95,000 clones, about 84% seen once. These data are taken from a study of blood T cell repertoires in COVID-19. Study summary: Samples came from the United States, Italy and Spain, spanning acute and convalescent COVID-19. The cDNA or gDNA used as material had been derived from T cells, B-cell-depleted T cells, or PBMCs.

The V call is TRBV2, the J call TRBJ2-5; D may be TRBD2 (5 bases). The sample consisted of peripheral blood. The TCR was taken from a woman of 80 years or more with acute or convalescent COVID-19. The CDR3: CASSEARAVQETQYF. DNA for the CDR3: TGTGCCAGCAGTGAAGCGCGGGCAGTCCAAGAGACCCAGTACTTC.